The rows below give T cell receptor beta chains drawn from one sample of a study of identical twins. One entry per CDR3 protein, called by TCRdb with MiXCR from the 5' RACE reads. The sample records 600,000 to 850,000 distinct CDR3 sequences, approximately 18% being singletons. The same sample was also studied in work on T cells expressing NK-cell markers.

Sequenced input: PBMCs. All receptors come from a woman aged 18-29 years in good health. CDR3s include the opening cysteine and the closing phenylalanine or tryptophan. D genes are given only for firm matches. Clone size, where shown, is once, few, many, or a class for clones that have expanded.

abundance | j_gene | v_gene | d_gene | CDR3aa | CDR3nt
few | TRBJ1-6 | TRBV2 | . | CASSESGQDSPLHF | TGTGCCAGCAGTGAATCCGGTCAGGACTCACCCCTCCACTTT
few | TRBJ2-1 | TRBV20-1 | . | CSAATTYNEQFF | TGCAGTGCCGCGACTACGTACAATGAGCAGTTCTTC
few | TRBJ2-2 | TRBV20-1 | . | CSARSWAANTGELFF | TGCAGTGCTCGTTCATGGGCCGCGAACACCGGGGAGCTGTTTTTT
. | TRBJ2-7 | TRBV20-1 | . | CSARSRNYEQYF | TGCAGTGCTAGAAGCAGGAATTACGAGCAGTACTTC
. | TRBJ2-1 | TRBV20-1 | . | CSARDAETSYNEQFF | TGCAGTGCTAGAGATGCTGAAACCTCCTACAATGAGCAGTTCTTC
many | TRBJ2-7 | TRBV5-1 | . | CASSSSGDEQYF | TGCGCCAGCAGCTCCTCGGGGGACGAGCAGTACTTC
. | TRBJ2-1 | TRBV19 | . | CASSIRSQNEQFF | TGTGCCAGTAGTATCAGATCCCAAAATGAGCAGTTCTTC
few | TRBJ2-7 | TRBV5-1 | . | CASTFGADYEQYF | TGCGCCAGCACCTTTGGGGCAGACTACGAGCAGTACTTC
few | TRBJ2-7 | TRBV3-1 | TRBD1 | CASSHFDRDEQYF | TGTGCCAGCAGCCACTTTGACAGGGACGAGCAGTACTTC
. | TRBJ2-1 | TRBV6-1 | TRBD1 | CASGSQGATPHEQFF | TGTGCCAGCGGCTCACAGGGGGCAACCCCCCATGAGCAGTTCTTC
few | TRBJ2-1 | TRBV20-1 | TRBD2 | CSAREETSGFYNEQFF | TGCAGTGCTAGAGAAGAAACTAGCGGTTTCTACAATGAGCAGTTCTTC
. | TRBJ2-3 | TRBV7-9 | . | CASSSIGLDTQYF | TGTGCCAGCAGCTCAATAGGACTGGATACGCAGTATTTT
few | TRBJ2-5 | TRBV19 | . | CASSIPGKETQYF | TGTGCCAGTAGTATTCCGGGGAAAGAGACCCAGTACTTC
. | TRBJ1-6 | TRBV7-3 | . | CASSLRNGFNSPLHF | TGTGCCAGTAGCTTAAGGAACGGGTTTAATTCACCCCTCCACTTT
few | TRBJ2-7 | TRBV20-1 | . | CSARDLGTAYEQYF | TGCAGTGCTAGAGATCTAGGGACGGCCTACGAGCAGTACTTC
. | TRBJ2-7 | TRBV12-3/TRBV12-4 | . | CASSALGTLYEQYF | TGTGCCAGCAGTGCCCTTGGCACATTATACGAGCAGTACTTC
few | TRBJ2-1 | TRBV29-1 | . | CSVDHPGTYNEQFF | TGCAGCGTTGATCATCCAGGGACCTACAATGAGCAGTTCTTC
. | TRBJ2-7 | TRBV29-1 | TRBD1 | CSVDGTGGNEQYF | TGCAGCGTCGACGGGACAGGGGGTAACGAGCAGTACTTC
. | TRBJ2-5 | TRBV9 | . | CASSVVGYQETQYF | TGTGCCAGCAGCGTAGTAGGGTACCAAGAGACCCAGTACTTC
. | TRBJ2-7 | TRBV5-1 | TRBD1 | CASSYAPGQVSSYEQYF | TGCGCCAGCAGCTATGCACCGGGACAGGTCAGCTCCTACGAGCAGTACTTC
many | TRBJ2-1 | TRBV20-1 | TRBD2 | CSAREEGLAGGTYNEQFF | TGCAGTGCTAGAGAGGAGGGACTAGCGGGAGGGACCTACAATGAGCAGTTCTTC
. | TRBJ2-7 | TRBV27 | . | CASQSDSYEQYF | TGTGCCAGCCAAAGCGACTCCTACGAGCAGTACTTC
. | TRBJ2-7 | TRBV11-3 | . | CASSRRQGPYEQYF | TGTGCCAGCTCCCGCCGGCAGGGGCCCTACGAGCAGTACTTC
. | TRBJ2-1 | TRBV29-1 | TRBD2 | CSGRTSSYNEQFF | TGCAGTGGCCGGACTAGCTCCTACAATGAGCAGTTCTTC
. | TRBJ2-1 | TRBV20-1 | . | CSAWTATYNEQFF | TGCAGTGCCTGGACAGCAACCTACAATGAGCAGTTCTTC